Presented here are 22 T cell receptor beta chains from one specimen sequenced in a study of shared clonotypes between healthy human individuals. Profiling relied on immunoSEQ multiplex PCR, and the TCRdb table lists in-frame clones only, not all of them. Of about 490,000 clones in the sample, 81% were seen once. Source material: PBMCs. Receptor source: a woman between 40 and 50 years old in good health. Some clones in this sample may be carry-over from other donors' samples.

In the case of this clone: A much larger clone differs from this one at a single base, so this may be a read error. This same CDR3 is encoded by further DNA sequences in the sample. This sequence joins TRBV7-2 and TRBJ1-5, with D possibly TRBD1 on 5 matching bases. V gave up 1 base and J gave up 5 bases, with 6 bases separating them. The CDR3 is 13 amino acids. The V gene's germline CDR1 is SGHTA and CDR2 FQGNSA. The CDR3 DNA is TGTGCCAGCAGCTTAGGGGGCGATCAGCCCCAGCATTTT. Translated, it gives CASSLGGDQPQHF. The variable domain in full, with the rest retrieved from reference TRBV7-2 and TRBJ1-5, is GAGVSQSPSNKVTEKGKDVELRCDPISGHTALYWYRQSLGQGLEFLIYFQGNSAPDKSGLPSDRFSAERTGGSVSTLTIQRTQQEDSAVYLCASSLGGDQPQHFGDGTRLSIL.

A word on this clone: The likely explanation is a read error, given a far larger clone one base away. V gene TRBV6-5 combines with J gene TRBJ2-3; 10 bases are shared with TRBD2. Germline values: CDR1 MNHEY, CDR2 SVGAGI. Losses at the gene ends were 2 bases for V and 1 base for J; bases not matched to a gene: 0. This CDR3 is built from 15 residues. This CDR3 reads CASSYTSGGTDTQYF. The CDR3 coding sequence is TGTGCCAGCAGTTACACTAGCGGGGGCACAGATACGCAGTATTTT.

This chain uses TRBV27 with TRBJ1-4, with D perhaps matching TRBD1 (5 bases). The germline CDR1 and CDR2 sequences are MNHEY and SMNVEV (reference sequence). Trimming shortened V by 5 bases and J by 3 bases, and 10 bases separated the two germline ends. The CDR3 covers 14 residues. The CDR3 bases are TGTGCCAGCAGTGCCTGGGGCCCTAATGAAAAACTGTTTTTT. It encodes CASSAWGPNEKLFF.

J is TRBJ2-5 and V is TRBV28; 8 bases agree with TRBD1. Unmatched junction bases numbered 10, after V lost 6 bases and J lost 4 bases. The CDR3 sequence is 15 residues long. In germline, CDR1 is MDHEN, CDR2 SYDVKM. DNA of the CDR3: TGTGCCAGCAGACCCGACAGGGGTTGGGGAGAGACCCAGTACTTC. This encodes CASRPDRGWGETQYF. The variable domain in full, with the rest retrieved from reference TRBV28 and TRBJ2-5, is DVKVTQSSRYLVKRTGEKVFLECVQDMDHENMFWYRQDPGLGLRLIYFSYDVKMKEKGDIPEGYSVSREKKERFSLILESASTNQTSMYLCASRPDRGWGETQYFGPGTRLLVL.

This CDR3 is CASSFLAKNIQYF. The CDR3 DNA reads as TGTGCCAGCAGTTTTCTAGCCAAAAACATTCAGTACTTC. The chain is built from TRBV2 and TRBJ2-4; D call uncertain. Trimming left V 5 bases short and J 0 bases short, with 5 bases between. CDR3 length: 13 residues. Germline V gene sequence: CDR1 SNHLY, CDR2 FYNNEI.

About this clone itself: A single base is all that separates this from a far larger clone, so a read error is likely. The same CDR3 also results from other DNA sequences found in this sample. The CDR3 region has the DNA TGTGCCAGCAGCGCAGGATGGGGGACTGAAGCTTTCTTT. Protein: CASSAGWGTEAFF. The gene calls are TRBV7-3 and TRBJ1-1; tentatively, D is TRBD1 (5 bases). This CDR3 comprises 13 residues. V was shortened by 5 bases and J by 5 bases, with 12 bases between the two germline ends. CDR1 SGHTA and CDR2 FQGTGA come from the germline V gene.

The chain joins TRBV7-2 to TRBJ1-5, with a weak D call TRBD1 (6 bases). The CDR3 runs 16 residues. The V end was cut by 1 base, the J end by 0 bases, with 10 bases between. Germline CDR1 reads SGHTA; CDR2 reads FQGNSA. Written as DNA, the CDR3 is TGTGCCAGCAGCTTAGAAGGGGGTTATAGCAATCAGCCCCAGCATTTT. This sequence encodes CASSLEGGYSNQPQHF. The full variable domain, rest sourced from reference TRBV7-2 and TRBJ1-5, is GAGVSQSPSNKVTEKGKDVELRCDPISGHTALYWYRQSLGQGLEFLIYFQGNSAPDKSGLPSDRFSAERTGGSVSTLTIQRTQQEDSAVYLCASSLEGGYSNQPQHFGDGTRLSIL.

The chain links TRBV5-6 to TRBJ1-1; a possible D gene is TRBD1 (6 bases). Germline CDR1 and CDR2: SGHDT and YYEEEE. The CDR3 extends over 13 amino acids. Trimming removed 5 bases at V and 10 bases at J, with 18 bases between. The DNA for the CDR3 is TGTGCCAGCAGACCTAGACAGGCCCGTCTAGCTTTCTTT. Its translation is CASRPRQARLAFF.

A remark on this clone: A read error is likely here: a far larger clone is one base away. The V call is TRBV2, the J call TRBJ2-2; D is undetermined. Trimming left V 3 bases short and J 1 base short, with 9 bases between. Germline CDR1 SNHLY, CDR2 FYNNEI. The CDR3 consists of 15 residues. The CDR3 nucleotides are TGTGCCAGCAGTGAGGCGGAACAGAACACCGGGGAGCTGTTTTTT. Translating gives CASSEAEQNTGELFF.

The V gene is TRBV5-1, the J gene TRBJ2-3; the D is unclear. Trimming removed 0 bases from V and 0 bases from J, with 11 bases in between. There are 16 residues in the CDR3. The germline V gene has CDR1 SGHRS and CDR2 YFSETQ. The CDR3 sequence is CASSLDEASSTDTQYF. CDR3 bases: TGCGCCAGCAGCTTGGACGAAGCTTCTAGCACAGATACGCAGTATTTT.

This clone is a singleton in its sample. As DNA, the CDR3 is TGTGCCAGCACAGGGGGCGCAGAAAAACTGTTTTTT. Translating it yields CASTGGAEKLFF. The rearrangement links TRBV28 to TRBJ1-4, with 8 nucleotides matching TRBD1. CDR1 and CDR2 from the germline V gene are MDHEN and SYDVKM. The V gene end was trimmed by 7 bases and the J gene end by 8 bases; junction bases not matched to a gene: 3. CDR3 length: 12 amino acids.

The chain joins TRBV6-5 to TRBJ1-4, with 9 nucleotides matching TRBD1. Germline trimming cut 5 bases from V and 7 bases from J; bases unmatched to any gene: 8. CDR3 length equals 15 residues. Per the germline V gene, CDR1 is MNHEY and CDR2 is SVGAGI. CDR3 coding DNA: TGTGCCAGCAGTACGCCCGGGACAGGGAGTGAAAAACTGTTTTTT. It specifies CASSTPGTGSEKLFF.

V is TRBV13 and J is TRBJ2-3, with a weak D call TRBD2 (5 bases). CDR3 length: 11 amino acids. The V end lost 5 bases, the J end lost 11 bases, and 11 bases lay between the germline ends. The germline V gene has CDR1 PRHDT and CDR2 FYEKMQ (reference sequence). The CDR3 nucleotides read TGTGCCAGCAGCGCCTCCGGGGAGCAGTATTTT. Translating it yields CASSASGEQYF.

This clone has just one count. A read error is the likely source, as a far larger clone sits one nucleotide away. Distinct nucleotide sequences in the sample also encode this CDR3. The chain has TRBV29-1 and TRBJ1-2, with TRBD1 as a possible D gene (5 bases). V dropped 6 bases and J dropped 0 bases, with 14 bases sitting between them. The CDR3 spans 14 residues. CDR1 and CDR2 (germline): SQVTM, ANQGSEA. The CDR3 here is CSVPRGESNYGYTF. The DNA for the CDR3 is TGCAGCGTGCCGAGAGGGGAATCTAACTATGGCTACACCTTC.

V gene TRBV27 combines with J gene TRBJ2-1; a possible D gene is TRBD1 (6 bases). V was pared by 3 bases and J by 0 bases, with 12 bases between. The germline V gene encodes CDR1 MNHEY and CDR2 SMNVEV (reference sequence). The CDR3 is 16 amino acids. Here the CDR3 DNA reads TGTGCCAGCAGTTTGGATGGGACAAGCTCCTACAATGAGCAGTTCTTC. Translated, it gives CASSLDGTSSYNEQFF.

This sequence joins TRBV19 and TRBJ1-2, with D hard to call. Germline loops: CDR1 LNHDA, CDR2 SQIVND (reference sequence). Trimming took off 5 bases at V and 7 bases at J, with 20 bases between the two ends. The CDR3 loop spans 15 amino acids. The CDR3 DNA reads as TGTGCCAGTAGTGAACGCGAGTCCTCAATGAGTGGCTACACCTTC. Encoded protein: CASSERESSMSGYTF.

As to this clone: A much bigger clone sits one base away, suggesting this may be a read error. Other DNA variants within this sample encode the same CDR3. CDR3 amino acids: CASTRTSGRADTQYF. DNA of the CDR3: TGTGCCAGCACCCGGACTAGTGGGAGGGCCGATACGCAGTATTTT. V usage is TRBV28 and J usage is TRBJ2-3; 7 bases fit TRBD2. This CDR3 contains 15 residues. V shed 7 bases and J 6 bases; nucleotides not matched to a gene: 13. Per germline, CDR1 MDHEN and CDR2 SYDVKM.

The genes are TRBV6-4 and TRBJ2-7; 10 bases match TRBD2. The CDR3 covers 15 residues. Germline V gives CDR1 MRHNA, CDR2 SNTAGT. Trimming at V came to 6 bases and at J to 3 bases, leaving 8 bases not matched to a gene. CDR3 amino acids: CASRYSGTSDYEQYF. In DNA form, the CDR3 reads TGTGCCAGCAGATATTCCGGGACTAGCGACTACGAGCAGTACTTC.

The genes are TRBV11-1 and TRBJ1-1, with D unresolved. The CDR3 sequence is 13 residues long. Germline V CDR1 and CDR2: SGHAT, FQDESV (reference sequence). Deletions cut 5 bases from V and 1 base from J, with 8 bases between. In nucleotides, the CDR3 is TGTGCCAGCAGCCCCCCCGGGAACACTGAAGCTTTCTTT. This codes for CASSPPGNTEAFF.

V and J are TRBV4-3 and TRBJ2-7; 7 bases are shared with TRBD2. The CDR3 consists of 16 residues. Germline lookup yields CDR1 LGHNA and CDR2 YSLEER. With 0 bases clipped from V and 2 bases from J, the junction kept 7 bases outside the gene matches. The CDR3 DNA reads TGCGCCAGCAGCCAAGATACGCTAGCGGCCCCCTACGAGCAGTACTTC. It codes for CASSQDTLAAPYEQYF.

The chain links TRBV28 to TRBJ2-7; a weak D match, TRBD1 (6 bases). This CDR3 is 11 amino acids long. Germline V gene sequence: CDR1 MDHEN, CDR2 SYDVKM. Trimming pared 3 bases from V and 11 bases from J, leaving 11 bases between. CDR3 sequence (DNA): TGTGCCAGCAGTTTGGGACAAGACAAGTACTTC. This gives the protein CASSLGQDKYF. Drawing the rest from reference TRBV28 and TRBJ2-7, the complete variable domain is DVKVTQSSRYLVKRTGEKVFLECVQDMDHENMFWYRQDPGLGLRLIYFSYDVKMKEKGDIPEGYSVSREKKERFSLILESASTNQTSMYLCASSLGQDKYFGPGTRLTVT.

This clone was seen only a few times. The chain joins TRBV5-1 to TRBJ2-7, with 10 bases identical to TRBD1. After removal of 3 bases from V and 9 bases from J, the junction contained 15 bases not matched to a gene. In germline, CDR1 is SGHRS, CDR2 YFSETQ. CDR3 length: 16 residues. The CDR3 protein is CASSSYRDRGVNAQYF. The CDR3 coding sequence is TGCGCCAGCAGCTCATACCGGGACAGGGGTGTTAACGCGCAGTACTTC.